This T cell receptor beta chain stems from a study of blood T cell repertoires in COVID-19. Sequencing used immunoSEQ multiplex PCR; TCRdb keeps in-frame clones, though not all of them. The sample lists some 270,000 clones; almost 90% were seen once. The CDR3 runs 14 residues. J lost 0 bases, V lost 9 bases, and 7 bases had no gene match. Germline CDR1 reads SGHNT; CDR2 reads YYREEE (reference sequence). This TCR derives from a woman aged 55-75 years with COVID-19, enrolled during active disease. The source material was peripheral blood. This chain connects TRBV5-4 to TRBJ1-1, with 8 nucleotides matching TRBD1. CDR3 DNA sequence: TGTGCCACCCGGGACAGGATTATGAACACTGAAGCTTTCTTT. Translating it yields CATRDRIMNTEAFF.